This TCR beta chain came from a study of blood T cell repertoires in COVID-19. The CDR3 extends over 15 amino acids. The ends were cut back, 4 bases at V and 5 bases at J, with 14 bases in the middle. Germline V gene sequence: CDR1 KGHSH, CDR2 LQKENI. Produced via immunoSEQ multiplex PCR; TCRdb's table is partial and in-frame only. Among roughly 190,000 clones listed, roughly 80% were seen once. Sequenced material: peripheral blood. The V call is TRBV18, the J call TRBJ1-4, with D possibly matching TRBD1 (5 bases). The clonotype was recovered from a man in his 60s with acute or convalescent COVID-19. The CDR3 nucleotides are TGTGCCAGCTCACGTAACGCGGGACGCAATGAAAAACTGTTTTTT. Its protein is CASSRNAGRNEKLFF.